The sequence of this T cell receptor (beta chain) was determined in a study of regulatory T cells in long-lasting Graves disease. Germline V gene sequence: CDR1 MNHEY, CDR2 SMNVEV (reference sequence). CDR3 size: 13 residues. Deletions cut 5 bases from V and 0 bases from J, with 8 bases between. At least ten counts were recorded for this clonotype. No antigen is known for it. Time point indicated: newly diagnosed GD, antithyroid drugs for less than 3 months. The TCR library was made from RNA extracted from PBMCs. HTBI primers from iRepertoire and Arm-PCR of CDR3 regions yielded the TCR beta libraries. In the source study's methods: Analysis of the samples identified under 80 TRBV and 14 to 15 TRBJ segments. TCRdb itself ran the multiplex PCR reads through MiXCR, one entry per CDR3 protein. For this entry, the V and J calls and clone size follow TCRdb and not the study's own pipeline. This sample carries approximately 560,000 distinct CDR3 sequences, roughly 15% of them seen once, and the ten largest clones take around 11%.

General observations from the study: Persistent Graves' patients possessed reduced TCR diversity relative to recently diagnosed ones.

These same records also appear under a second study, on T cells in Graves' hyperthyroidism and ophthalmopathy. As reported in that work: Disease duration under 2 months; hyperthyroidism patients were aged 18 to 65. Carried out on the TCR CDR3, a first-round RT-PCR used the HTBI primer set.

This sample comprised peripheral blood mononuclear cells (PBMCs), obtained at new diagnosis, from a patient treated with antithyroid drugs. J is TRBJ2-7 and V is TRBV27, with D perhaps TRBD1 (6 bases). The TCR sequence derives from a man between 18 and 29 years old with Graves disease. CDR3 nucleotides: TGTGCCAGCAGTGGACAGAACTCCTACGAGCAGTACTTC. Translating gives CASSGQNSYEQYF.